This record concerns one T cell receptor beta chain sequence. The target antigen is unknown. The data are from a study of T cell responses to AZD1222 COVID-19 vaccine. Study observations and caveats: Just six AZD1222 recipients were seropositive at baseline. The study found vaccine-associated CD4 TCRs spanning spike, dominant at 160-218 and 743-854. Every sample of the repertoires postdated the peak T cell response.

The protocol was immunoSEQ multiplex PCR, while the TCRdb copy is restricted to in-frame clones and leaves out a portion. The profile covers just under 150,000 clones, with roughly 88% appearing a single time and around 5% taken by the ten largest. This CDR3 is built from 15 residues. J was trimmed by 3 bases and V by 4 bases; bases with no gene match: 4. Germline values: CDR1 LGHDT, CDR2 YNNKEL (reference sequence). This specimen was peripheral blood, taken 28 days after the second dose of the MenACWY control vaccine. This TCR came from an adult who received the MenACWY meningococcal vaccine as a control. The chain links TRBV3-1 (or the pseudogene TRBV3-2) to TRBJ2-1; 9 bases match TRBD1. In DNA form, the CDR3 reads TGTGCCAGCAGCCCGGGACAGGGAAACTACAATGAGCAGTTCTTC. This encodes CASSPGQGNYNEQFF.